This T cell receptor (beta chain) was captured in a study of cytomegalovirus exposure and HLA in healthy donors. The primer mix had 60 Vbeta and 13 Jbeta primers. Produced via immunoSEQ multiplex PCR; TCRdb's table is partial and in-frame only. The table lists about 140,000 clones, about 84% of them singletons. CDR3 length: 16 residues. V was shortened by 3 bases and J by 4 bases, with 15 bases between the two germline ends. The germline V gene encodes CDR1 MNHEY and CDR2 SMNVEV (reference sequence). The study, taken as a whole, reports: The authors judged a highly shared variant cluster likely a sequencing artifact. In a later analysis, TCR beta V- and J-gene trimming showed a link to a missense DCLRE1C variant.

In this sample, this clone turned up once. What it binds is not known. The sequencing sample was made of PBMCs. The chain joins TRBV27 to TRBJ2-2; the D gene is possibly TRBD1 (5 bases). The source is a man aged 50 to 60 in good health and CMV-seronegative. CDR3 coding DNA: TGTGCCAGCAGTTTCCAGGCACGACAGTTCACCGGGGAGCTGTTTTTT. Translation: CASSFQARQFTGELFF.